Listed below are T cell receptor beta chains from one sample, sequenced in a study of cytomegalovirus exposure and HLA in healthy donors. TCRdb keeps only in-frame clones here, not all; method: immunoSEQ multiplex PCR. The table records under 90,000 clones, about three quarters of them present only once. Sequencing was performed on PBMCs. Receptor source: a man in his fifties or sixties in good health and CMV-seropositive. The CDR3 runs from the conserved cysteine through the conserved F or W. The order of the fields is V gene, J gene, D gene, clone size, CDR3 protein, CDR3 DNA. A D gene is named only where the DNA matches it firmly. Not all rows give a size; the values are once, few, many and, for expanded clones, a class.

TRBV27	TRBJ1-6	.	few	CASKLGTRTKLSTLHF	TGTGCCAGCAAACTGGGGACTCGCACCAAGCTTTCTACCCTCCACTTT
TRBV30	TRBJ1-4	.	.	CARGGLGEKLFF	TGTGCCCGCGGGGGTCTAGGTGAAAAACTGTTTTTT
TRBV11-1	TRBJ2-3	.	.	CASSLGIQGTQYF	TGTGCCAGCAGCTTAGGGATTCAGGGGACGCAGTATTTT
TRBV7-2	TRBJ2-5	.	.	CASSAQIRGPGETQYF	TGTGCCAGCAGCGCCCAGATCAGGGGTCCGGGGGAGACCCAGTACTTC
TRBV7-9	TRBJ1-5	TRBD1	.	CSSSSLQGDSNQPQHF	TGTTCCAGCAGCTCCCTACAGGGGGATAGCAATCAGCCCCAGCATTTT
TRBV7-2	TRBJ2-1	.	.	CASSLSLGNYNEQFF	TGTGCCAGCAGCTTAAGTCTAGGCAACTACAATGAGCAGTTCTTC
TRBV6-4	TRBJ2-2	TRBD1	.	CASTGQPNTGELFF	TGTGCCAGCACGGGACAGCCGAACACCGGGGAGCTGTTTTTT
TRBV7-2	TRBJ2-7	TRBD2	.	CASSLSGSSYEQYF	TGTGCCAGCAGCCTTAGCGGGAGCTCCTACGAGCAGTACTTC
TRBV13	TRBJ2-1	TRBD2	.	CASSSGLAGRYNEQFF	TGTGCCAGCAGCTCCGGACTAGCCGGGCGCTACAATGAGCAGTTCTTC
TRBV7-9	TRBJ1-5	.	.	CASRSDMSNQPQHF	TGTGCCAGCAGGTCCGACATGAGCAATCAGCCCCAGCATTTT
TRBV7-7	TRBJ2-2	.	.	CASSLAAGVGELFF	TGTGCTAGCAGCTTAGCCGCCGGTGTCGGGGAGCTGTTTTTT
TRBV7-3	TRBJ2-1	TRBD2	.	CASSLLGLVDEQFF	TGTGCCAGCAGCTTACTAGGACTAGTTGATGAGCAGTTCTTC
TRBV5-6	TRBJ1-2	.	.	CASSLGGVNYGYTF	TGTGCCAGCAGCTTGGGGGGGGTAAACTATGGCTACACCTTC
TRBV5-6	TRBJ2-7	.	.	CASSLTSSEAYEQYF	TGTGCCAGCAGCTTGACGTCTAGCGAGGCCTACGAGCAGTACTTC
TRBV9	TRBJ2-3	.	.	CASSVTKDTQYF	TGTGCCAGCAGCGTGACTAAAGATACGCAGTATTTT
TRBV29-1	TRBJ1-5	.	once	CSAAGSNQPQHF	TGCAGCGCCGCAGGTAGCAATCAGCCCCAGCATTTT
TRBV7-9	TRBJ2-4	TRBD1	few	CASSLARGQAIENIQYF	TGTGCCAGCAGCTTAGCGAGAGGACAGGCGATAGAAAACATTCAGTACTTC
TRBV30	TRBJ1-2	TRBD1	once	CAWRGQGAGGYTF	TGTGCCTGGAGAGGACAGGGGGCCGGGGGCTACACCTTC
TRBV5-1	TRBJ2-7	TRBD1	.	CASSPDRFSKQYF	TGCGCCAGCAGCCCGGACAGGTTCTCCAAGCAGTACTTC
TRBV4-2	TRBJ2-1	TRBD2	.	CASSQESSGSPDEQFF	TGTGCCAGCAGCCAGGAATCTAGCGGGAGTCCCGATGAGCAGTTCTTC
TRBV4-3	TRBJ2-7	TRBD1	few	CASSQGGQGTGEQYF	TGCGCCAGCAGCCAAGGGGGACAGGGGACTGGCGAGCAGTACTTC
TRBV7-6	TRBJ2-3	.	.	CASSARGGDTDTQYF	TGTGCCAGCAGCGCACGAGGGGGTGACACAGATACGCAGTATTTT
TRBV6-6	TRBJ2-7	.	.	CASSSQTESAEQYF	TGTGCCAGCAGTTCCCAGACGGAGAGCGCCGAGCAGTACTTC
TRBV25-1	TRBJ2-3	.	.	CASSESVSTDTQYF	TGTGCCAGCAGTGAATCAGTTAGCACAGATACGCAGTATTTT
TRBV5-4	TRBJ2-5	.	.	CASLSQETQYF	TGTGCCAGCCTCTCCCAAGAGACCCAGTACTTC
TRBV18	TRBJ2-7	TRBD1	.	CASSRQGYEQYF	TGTGCCAGCTCACGACAGGGCTACGAGCAGTACTTC
TRBV7-9	TRBJ2-2	TRBD1	.	CASSPGTGGWTGELFF	TGTGCCAGCAGCCCCGGGACAGGGGGCTGGACCGGGGAGCTGTTTTTT
TRBV7-3	TRBJ1-1	TRBD1	.	CASDAGTGEFTEAFF	TGTGCCAGCGACGCCGGGACAGGGGAGTTCACTGAAGCTTTCTTT
TRBV27	TRBJ2-5	.	.	CASSFIGGRETQYF	TGTGCCAGCAGTTTCATAGGAGGGAGGGAGACCCAGTACTTC
TRBV4-1	TRBJ2-1	.	.	CASSQVLDFSSYNEQFF	TGCGCCAGCAGCCAAGTCCTCGACTTCAGCTCCTACAATGAGCAGTTCTTC
TRBV30	TRBJ2-3	.	.	CAWRLIAGTDTQYF	TGTGCCTGGAGGCTCATTGCGGGCACAGATACGCAGTATTTT
TRBV10-1	TRBJ2-7	TRBD2	.	CASTAGLAGFYEQYF	TGCGCCAGCACCGCTGGACTAGCGGGCTTCTACGAGCAGTACTTC
TRBV7-4	TRBJ1-2	.	.	CASISRGYGYTF	TGTGCCAGCATCTCCAGGGGCTATGGCTACACCTTC
TRBV14	TRBJ1-2	.	.	CASSTAGYGYTF	TGTGCCAGCAGCACAGCGGGCTATGGCTACACCTTC
TRBV11-3	TRBJ2-5	TRBD1	.	CASSLVGTGVETQYF	TGTGCCAGCAGCTTAGTCGGGACAGGGGTTGAGACCCAGTACTTC
TRBV6-5	TRBJ1-2	TRBD1	.	CASRGGTGPYGYTF	TGTGCCAGCAGGGGAGGGACAGGCCCCTATGGCTACACCTTC
TRBV6-1	TRBJ1-2	.	few	CASSEGQRLYGYTF	TGTGCCAGCAGTGAAGGACAGAGACTTTATGGCTACACCTTC
TRBV11-2	TRBJ2-1	TRBD1	.	CASSQPGTVQFF	TGTGCCAGCAGCCAACCCGGGACAGTGCAGTTCTTC
TRBV5-1	TRBJ2-5	TRBD2	.	CASRSLRREGSETQYF	TGCGCCAGCAGATCGCTACGGCGGGAGGGGTCTGAGACCCAGTACTTC
TRBV11-3	TRBJ1-2	TRBD1	.	CASSMDREPLEAYGYTF	TGTGCCAGCAGCATGGACAGGGAACCTCTCGAAGCCTATGGCTACACCTTC
TRBV19	TRBJ2-1	TRBD1	.	CASSERTGTEQFF	TGTGCCAGTAGTGAACGGACAGGGACTGAGCAGTTCTTC
TRBV6-5	TRBJ1-1	.	once	CASRNPEVEAFF	TGTGCCAGCAGAAACCCCGAGGTAGAAGCTTTCTTT